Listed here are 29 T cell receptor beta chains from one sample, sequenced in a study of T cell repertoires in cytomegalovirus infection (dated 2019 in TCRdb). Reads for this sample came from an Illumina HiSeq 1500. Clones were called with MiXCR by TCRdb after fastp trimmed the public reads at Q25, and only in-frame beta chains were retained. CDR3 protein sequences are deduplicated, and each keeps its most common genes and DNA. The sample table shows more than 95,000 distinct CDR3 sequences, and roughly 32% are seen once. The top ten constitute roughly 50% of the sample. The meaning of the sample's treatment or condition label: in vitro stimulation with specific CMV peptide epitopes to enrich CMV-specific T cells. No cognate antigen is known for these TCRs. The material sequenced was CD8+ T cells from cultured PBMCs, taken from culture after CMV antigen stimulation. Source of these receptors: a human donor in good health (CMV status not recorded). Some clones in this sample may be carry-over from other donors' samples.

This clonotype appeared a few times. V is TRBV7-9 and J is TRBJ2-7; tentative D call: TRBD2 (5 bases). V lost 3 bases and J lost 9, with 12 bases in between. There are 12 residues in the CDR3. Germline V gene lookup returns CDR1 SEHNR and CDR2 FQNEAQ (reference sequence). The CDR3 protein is CASSLRAEGQYF. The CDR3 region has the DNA TGTGCCAGCAGCTTGAGGGCAGAGGGGCAGTACTTC.

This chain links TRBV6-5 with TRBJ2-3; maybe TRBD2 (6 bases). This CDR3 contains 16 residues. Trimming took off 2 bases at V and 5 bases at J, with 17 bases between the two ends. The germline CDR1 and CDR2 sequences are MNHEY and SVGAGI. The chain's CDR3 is CASSYTRGGVGDTQYF. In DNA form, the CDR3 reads TGTGCCAGCAGTTACACGCGGGGCGGGGTAGGAGATACGCAGTATTTT.

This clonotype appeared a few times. CDR3 coding DNA: TGTGCCAGCAGAGACGGTCGTTGGTCTACAGAAAAACTGTTTTTT. Translation: CASRDGRWSTEKLFF. The chain uses TRBV6-1 and TRBJ1-4, with D unresolved. This CDR3 has 15 amino acids. Germline V lookup: CDR1 MNHNS, CDR2 SASEGT. Trimming cost V 6 bases and J 8 bases, with 19 bases left between them.

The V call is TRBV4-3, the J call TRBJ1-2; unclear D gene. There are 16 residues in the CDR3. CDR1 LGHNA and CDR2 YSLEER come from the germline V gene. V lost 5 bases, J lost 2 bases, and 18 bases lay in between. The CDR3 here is CASSGREGAVNYGYTF. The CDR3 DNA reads TGCGCCAGCAGCGGCCGGGAGGGAGCTGTCAACTATGGCTACACCTTC.

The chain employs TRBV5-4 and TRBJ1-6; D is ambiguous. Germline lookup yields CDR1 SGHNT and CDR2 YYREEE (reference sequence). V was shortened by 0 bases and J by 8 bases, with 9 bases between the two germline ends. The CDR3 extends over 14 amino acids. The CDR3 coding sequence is TGTGCCAGCAGCTTGGATGAGGGATATTCACCCCTCCACTTT. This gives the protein CASSLDEGYSPLHF.

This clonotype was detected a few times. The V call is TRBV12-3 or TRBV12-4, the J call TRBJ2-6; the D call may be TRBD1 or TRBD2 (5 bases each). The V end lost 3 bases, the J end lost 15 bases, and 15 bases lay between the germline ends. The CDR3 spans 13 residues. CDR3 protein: CASSLETLRGLTF. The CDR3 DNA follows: TGTGCCAGCAGTTTGGAAACACTGAGGGGCCTGACTTTC.

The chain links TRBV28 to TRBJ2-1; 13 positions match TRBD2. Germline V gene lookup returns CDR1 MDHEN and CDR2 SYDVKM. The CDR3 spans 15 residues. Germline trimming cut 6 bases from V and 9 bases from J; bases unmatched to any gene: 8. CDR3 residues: CASSKLAGGPGEQFF. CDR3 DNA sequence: TGTGCCAGCAGCAAACTAGCGGGGGGGCCTGGTGAGCAGTTCTTC.

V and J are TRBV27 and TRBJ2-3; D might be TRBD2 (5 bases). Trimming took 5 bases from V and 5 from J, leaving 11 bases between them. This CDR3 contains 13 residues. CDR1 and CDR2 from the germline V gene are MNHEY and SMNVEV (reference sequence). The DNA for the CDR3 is TGTGCCAGCAGTAACGAACTAGGAGATACGCAGTATTTT. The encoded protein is CASSNELGDTQYF.

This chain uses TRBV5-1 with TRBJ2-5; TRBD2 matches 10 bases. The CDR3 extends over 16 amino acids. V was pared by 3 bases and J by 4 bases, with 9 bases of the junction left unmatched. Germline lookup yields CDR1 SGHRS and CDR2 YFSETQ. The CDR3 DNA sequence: TGCGCCAGCAGCTGGAGCGGGGGGGCGGGAAGAGAGACCCAGTACTTC. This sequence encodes CASSWSGGAGRETQYF.

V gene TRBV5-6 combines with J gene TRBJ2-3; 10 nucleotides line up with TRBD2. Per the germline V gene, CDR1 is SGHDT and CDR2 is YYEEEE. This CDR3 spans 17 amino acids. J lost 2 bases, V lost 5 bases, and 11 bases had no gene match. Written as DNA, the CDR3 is TGTGCCAGCAGTTCTTCCCCCGGACTAGCGGACACAGATACGCAGTATTTT. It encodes CASSSSPGLADTDTQYF.

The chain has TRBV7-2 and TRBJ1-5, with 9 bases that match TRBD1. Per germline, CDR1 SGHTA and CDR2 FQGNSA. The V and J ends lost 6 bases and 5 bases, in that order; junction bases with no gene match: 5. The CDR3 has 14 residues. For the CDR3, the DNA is TGTGCCAGCAGTAAGGGACAGGGTGATCAGCCCCAGCATTTT. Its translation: CASSKGQGDQPQHF.

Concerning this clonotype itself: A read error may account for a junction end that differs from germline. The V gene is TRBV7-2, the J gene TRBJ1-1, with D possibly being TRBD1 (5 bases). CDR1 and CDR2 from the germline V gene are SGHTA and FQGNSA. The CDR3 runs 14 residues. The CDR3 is CASSSGPGELTQDF. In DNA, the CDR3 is TGTGCCAGCAGCTCGGGACCGGGGGAGTTAACACAGGATTTT.

CDR3 sequence: CASSLGGGPQHF. In DNA, the CDR3 is TGTGCCAGCAGCTTAGGAGGGGGGCCCCAGCATTTT. The V and J genes are TRBV7-2 and TRBJ1-5, with a possible D match to TRBD1 (6 bases). This CDR3 has 12 residues. V gave up 1 base and J gave up 9 bases, with 7 bases separating them. Germline CDR1 is SGHTA and CDR2 is FQGNSA.

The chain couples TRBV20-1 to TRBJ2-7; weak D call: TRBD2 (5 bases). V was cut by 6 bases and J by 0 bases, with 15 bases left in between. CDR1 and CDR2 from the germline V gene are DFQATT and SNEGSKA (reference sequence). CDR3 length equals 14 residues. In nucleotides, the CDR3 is TGCAGTGCCATGGGAGCTACCTCCTCCTACGAGCAGTACTTC. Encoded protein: CSAMGATSSYEQYF.

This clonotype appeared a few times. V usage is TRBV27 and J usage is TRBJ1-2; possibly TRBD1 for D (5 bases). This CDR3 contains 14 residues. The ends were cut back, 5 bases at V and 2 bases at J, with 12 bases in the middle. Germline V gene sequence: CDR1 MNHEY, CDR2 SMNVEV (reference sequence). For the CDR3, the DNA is TGTGCCAGCAGTCCTCAACGGGGGAACTATGGCTACACCTTC. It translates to CASSPQRGNYGYTF.

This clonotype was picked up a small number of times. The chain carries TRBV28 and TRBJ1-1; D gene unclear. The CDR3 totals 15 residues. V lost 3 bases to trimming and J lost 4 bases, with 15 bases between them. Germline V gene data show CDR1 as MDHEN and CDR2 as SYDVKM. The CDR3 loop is CASSFRTIKGTEAFF. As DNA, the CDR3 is TGTGCCAGCAGTTTCCGTACCATTAAGGGCACTGAAGCTTTCTTT.

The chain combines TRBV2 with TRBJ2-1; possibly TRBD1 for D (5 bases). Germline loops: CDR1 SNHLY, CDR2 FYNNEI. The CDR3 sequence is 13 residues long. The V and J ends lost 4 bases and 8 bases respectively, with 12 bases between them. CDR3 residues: CASSGDKTDEQFF. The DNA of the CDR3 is TGTGCCAGCAGTGGGGATAAGACAGATGAGCAGTTCTTC.

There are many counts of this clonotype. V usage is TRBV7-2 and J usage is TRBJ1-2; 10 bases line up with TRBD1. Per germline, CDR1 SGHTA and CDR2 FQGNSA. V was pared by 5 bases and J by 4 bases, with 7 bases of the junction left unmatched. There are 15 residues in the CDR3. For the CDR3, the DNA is TGTGCCAGCAGCCAGGGACAGGGGCGTGCCTATGGCTACACCTTC. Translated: CASSQGQGRAYGYTF.

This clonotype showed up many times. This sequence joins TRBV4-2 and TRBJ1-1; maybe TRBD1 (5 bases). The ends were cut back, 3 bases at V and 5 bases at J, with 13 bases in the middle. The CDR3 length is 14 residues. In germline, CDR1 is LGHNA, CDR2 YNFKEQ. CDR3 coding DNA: TGTGCCAGCAGCCAGGCACAGGTTACGACTGAAGCTTTCTTT. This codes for CASSQAQVTTEAFF.

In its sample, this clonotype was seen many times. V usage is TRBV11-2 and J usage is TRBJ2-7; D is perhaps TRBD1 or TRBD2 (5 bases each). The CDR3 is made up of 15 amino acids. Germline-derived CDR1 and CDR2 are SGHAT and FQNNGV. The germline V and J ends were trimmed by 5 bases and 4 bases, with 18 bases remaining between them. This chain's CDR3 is CASSLGVGVRYEQYF. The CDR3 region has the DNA TGTGCCAGCAGCCTAGGGGTCGGGGTAAGGTACGAGCAGTACTTC.

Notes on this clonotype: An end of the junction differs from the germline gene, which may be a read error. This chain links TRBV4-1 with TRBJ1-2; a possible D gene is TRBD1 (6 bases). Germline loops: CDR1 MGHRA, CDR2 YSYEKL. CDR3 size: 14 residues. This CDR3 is CASSLGTPNYGHTF. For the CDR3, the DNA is TGCGCCAGCAGCCTCGGGACACCTAACTATGGCCACACCTTC.

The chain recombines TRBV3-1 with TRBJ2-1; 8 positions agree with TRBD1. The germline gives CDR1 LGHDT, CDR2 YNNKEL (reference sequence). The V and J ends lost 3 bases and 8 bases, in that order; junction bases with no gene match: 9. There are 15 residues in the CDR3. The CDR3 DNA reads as TGTGCCAGCAGCCATTCGGACAGGGTCATGGATGAGCAGTTCTTC. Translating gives CASSHSDRVMDEQFF.

The CDR3 loop reads CASSQGPYGTARPTLGELFF. CDR3 nucleotides: TGTGCCAGCAGCCAAGGGCCTTACGGGACAGCCAGACCTACGCTCGGGGAGCTGTTTTTT. This chain joins TRBV4-2 and TRBJ2-2, with TRBD1 matching 7 bases. Per the germline V gene, CDR1 is LGHNA and CDR2 is YNFKEQ. V was pared by 1 base and J by 7 bases, with 21 bases of the junction left unmatched. CDR3 length equals 20 residues.

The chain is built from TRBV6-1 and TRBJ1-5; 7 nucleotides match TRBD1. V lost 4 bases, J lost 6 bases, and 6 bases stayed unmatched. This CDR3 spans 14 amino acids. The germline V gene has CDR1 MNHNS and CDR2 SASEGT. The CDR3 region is CASSAGGRIQPQHF. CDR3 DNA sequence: TGTGCCAGCAGTGCAGGGGGACGGATTCAGCCCCAGCATTTT.

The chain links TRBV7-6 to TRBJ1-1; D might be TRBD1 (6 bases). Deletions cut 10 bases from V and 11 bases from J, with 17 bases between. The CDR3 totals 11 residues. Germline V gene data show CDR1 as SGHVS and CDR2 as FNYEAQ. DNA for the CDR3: TGTGCCATCCTGGGGGGGGCTGGGGCTTTCTTT. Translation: CAILGGAGAFF.

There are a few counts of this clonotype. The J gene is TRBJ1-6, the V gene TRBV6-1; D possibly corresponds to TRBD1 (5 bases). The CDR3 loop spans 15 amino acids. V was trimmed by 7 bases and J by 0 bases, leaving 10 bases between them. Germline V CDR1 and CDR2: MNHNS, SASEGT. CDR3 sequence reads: CASIPGSSYNSPLHF. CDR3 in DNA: TGTGCCAGCATTCCAGGGAGCTCCTATAATTCACCCCTCCACTTT.

CDR3 DNA sequence: TGTGCCAGCAGAGAAGGGACCCCCGGGGAGCTGTTTTTT. Protein product: CASREGTPGELFF. The chain carries TRBV12-3 or TRBV12-4 and TRBJ2-2, with D perhaps matching TRBD1 or TRBD2 (5 bases each). There are 13 residues in the CDR3. V lost 6 bases, J lost 6 bases, and 11 bases lay in between.

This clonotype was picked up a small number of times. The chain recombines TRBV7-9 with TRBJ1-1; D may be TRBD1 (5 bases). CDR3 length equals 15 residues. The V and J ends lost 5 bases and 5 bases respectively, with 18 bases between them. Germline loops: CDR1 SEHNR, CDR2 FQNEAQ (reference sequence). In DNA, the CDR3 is TGTGCCAGCAGCCCCATAGGCCGGGGGGTGACTGAAGCTTTCTTT. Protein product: CASSPIGRGVTEAFF.

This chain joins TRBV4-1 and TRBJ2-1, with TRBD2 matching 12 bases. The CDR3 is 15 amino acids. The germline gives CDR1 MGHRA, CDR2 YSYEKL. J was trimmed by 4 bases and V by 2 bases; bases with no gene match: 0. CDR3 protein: CASSQTSGGYNEQFF. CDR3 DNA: TGCGCCAGCAGCCAAACTAGCGGGGGGTACAATGAGCAGTTCTTC.